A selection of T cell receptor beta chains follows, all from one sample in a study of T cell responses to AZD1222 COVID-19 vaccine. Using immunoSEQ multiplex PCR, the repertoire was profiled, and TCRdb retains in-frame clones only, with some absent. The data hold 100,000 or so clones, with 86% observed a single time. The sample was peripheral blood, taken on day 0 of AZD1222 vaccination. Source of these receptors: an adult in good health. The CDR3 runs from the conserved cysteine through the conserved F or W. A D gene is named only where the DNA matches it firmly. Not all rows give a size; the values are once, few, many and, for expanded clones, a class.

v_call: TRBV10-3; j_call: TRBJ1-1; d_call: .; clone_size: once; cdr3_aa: CATGEGVNTEAFF; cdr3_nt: TGTGCCACGGGGGAGGGAGTGAACACTGAAGCTTTCTTT
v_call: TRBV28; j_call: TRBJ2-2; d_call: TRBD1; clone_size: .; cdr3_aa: CASNPGGTGVTGELFF; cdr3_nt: TGTGCCAGCAATCCCGGTGGGACAGGGGTCACCGGGGAGCTGTTTTTT
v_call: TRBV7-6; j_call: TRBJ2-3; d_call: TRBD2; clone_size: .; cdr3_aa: CASSSLQSSEGGPTDTQYF; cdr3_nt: TGTGCCAGCAGCTCCCTACAATCCTCAGAGGGAGGGCCCACAGATACGCAGTATTTT
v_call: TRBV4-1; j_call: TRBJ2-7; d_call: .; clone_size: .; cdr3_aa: CASSQDSGRVYEQYF; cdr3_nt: TGCGCCAGCAGCCAAGATTCGGGGAGAGTGTACGAGCAGTACTTC
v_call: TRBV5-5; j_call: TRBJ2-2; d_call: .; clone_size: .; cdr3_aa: CASSTYGGVVNTGELFF; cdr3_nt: TGTGCCAGCAGCACCTACGGAGGGGTAGTGAACACCGGGGAGCTGTTTTTT
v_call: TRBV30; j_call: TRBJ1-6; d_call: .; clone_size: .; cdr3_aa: CAWSGRARYNSPLHF; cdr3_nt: TGTGCCTGGAGTGGAAGGGCCCGGTATAATTCACCCCTCCACTTT
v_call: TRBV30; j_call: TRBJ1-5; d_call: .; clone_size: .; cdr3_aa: CAWSARGGGQPQHF; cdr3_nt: TGTGCCTGGAGTGCCCGGGGAGGGGGTCAGCCCCAGCATTTT
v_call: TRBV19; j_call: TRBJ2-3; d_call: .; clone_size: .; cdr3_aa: CASSLQGTSTDTQYF; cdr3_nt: TGTGCCAGTAGTCTACAGGGGACTAGCACAGATACGCAGTATTTT
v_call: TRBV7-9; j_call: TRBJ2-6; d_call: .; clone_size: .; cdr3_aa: CTSRKGRAGANVLTF; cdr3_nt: TGTACCAGCAGAAAGGGCAGGGCTGGGGCCAACGTCCTGACTTTC
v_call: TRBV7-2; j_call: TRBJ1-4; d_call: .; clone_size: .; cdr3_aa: CASSLGPQGNEKLFF; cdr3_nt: TGTGCCAGCAGCTTAGGGCCCCAGGGGAATGAAAAACTGTTTTTT
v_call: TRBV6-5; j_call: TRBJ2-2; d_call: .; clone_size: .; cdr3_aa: CASRQGSGELFF; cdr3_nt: TGTGCCAGCAGACAGGGTTCCGGGGAGCTGTTTTTT
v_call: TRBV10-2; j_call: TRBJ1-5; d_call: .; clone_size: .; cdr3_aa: CASSDVSNQPQHF; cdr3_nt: TGCGCCAGCTCCGACGTTTCCAATCAGCCCCAGCATTTT
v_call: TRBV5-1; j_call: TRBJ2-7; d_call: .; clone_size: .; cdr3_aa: CASSFVRASFSPSFYEQYF; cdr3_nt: TGCGCCAGCAGCTTTGTACGGGCTTCGTTTTCACCCTCCTTCTACGAGCAGTACTTC
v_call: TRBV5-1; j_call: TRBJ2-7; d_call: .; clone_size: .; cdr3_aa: CASSPPGNEQYF; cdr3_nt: TGCGCCAGCAGCCCCCCCGGGAACGAGCAGTACTTC
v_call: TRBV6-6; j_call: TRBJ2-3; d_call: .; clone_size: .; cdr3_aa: CASTLFPDTQYF; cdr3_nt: TGTGCCAGCACCCTGTTCCCAGATACGCAGTATTTT
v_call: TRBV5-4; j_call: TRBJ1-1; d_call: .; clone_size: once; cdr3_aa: CASSLREGRGTEAFF; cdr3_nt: TGTGCCAGCAGCTTGAGGGAGGGTCGCGGCACTGAAGCTTTCTTT
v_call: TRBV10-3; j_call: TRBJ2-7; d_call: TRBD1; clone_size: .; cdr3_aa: CAISEETGVVEQYF; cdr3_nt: TGTGCCATCAGTGAGGAGACAGGGGTAGTCGAGCAGTACTTC
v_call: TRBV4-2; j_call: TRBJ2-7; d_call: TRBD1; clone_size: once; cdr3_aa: CASSRPGQPYSYEQYF; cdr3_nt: TGTGCCAGCAGCCGACCGGGACAGCCTTACTCCTACGAGCAGTACTTC
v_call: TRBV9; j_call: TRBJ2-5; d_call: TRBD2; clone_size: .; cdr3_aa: CASNVLGGGETQYF; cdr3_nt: TGTGCCAGCAACGTTCTTGGGGGGGGAGAGACCCAGTACTTC
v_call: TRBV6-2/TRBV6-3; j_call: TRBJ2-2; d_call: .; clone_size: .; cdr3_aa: CASSYSGRRNTGELFF; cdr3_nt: TGTGCCAGCAGTTACTCTGGACGAAGGAACACCGGGGAGCTGTTTTTT
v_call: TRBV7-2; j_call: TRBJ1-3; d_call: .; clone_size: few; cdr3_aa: CASTETPGNTIYF; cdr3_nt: TGTGCCAGCACCGAAACCCCTGGAAACACCATATATTTT
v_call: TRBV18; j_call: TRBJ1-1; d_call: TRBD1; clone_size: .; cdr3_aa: CASSPPTGRNTEAFF; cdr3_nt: TGTGCCAGCTCACCACCGACAGGGAGGAACACTGAAGCTTTCTTT
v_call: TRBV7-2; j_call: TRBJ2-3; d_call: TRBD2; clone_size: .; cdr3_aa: CASSLMASGRSDTQYF; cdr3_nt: TGTGCCAGCAGCTTAATGGCTAGCGGGAGGTCAGATACGCAGTATTTT
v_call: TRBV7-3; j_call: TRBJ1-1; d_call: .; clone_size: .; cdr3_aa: CASSLTGGPFTEAFF; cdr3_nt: TGTGCCAGCAGCTTAACCGGGGGGCCTTTCACTGAAGCTTTCTTT
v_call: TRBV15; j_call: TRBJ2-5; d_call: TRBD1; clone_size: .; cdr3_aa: CATSRDRGRGLGETQYF; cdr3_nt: TGTGCCACCAGCAGAGATCGGGGCAGGGGGCTGGGAGAGACCCAGTACTTC
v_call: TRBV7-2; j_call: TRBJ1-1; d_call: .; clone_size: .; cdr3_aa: CASSLVPRGDTEAFF; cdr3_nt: TGTGCCAGCAGCTTAGTCCCCAGGGGAGACACTGAAGCTTTCTTT
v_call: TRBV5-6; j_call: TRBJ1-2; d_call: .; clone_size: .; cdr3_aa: CASRSGRRYGYTF; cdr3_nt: TGTGCCAGCAGGTCGGGACGGCGCTATGGCTACACCTTC
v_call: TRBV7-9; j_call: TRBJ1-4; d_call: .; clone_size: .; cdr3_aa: CASSPAPDNEKLFF; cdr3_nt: TGTGCCAGCAGCCCCGCGCCCGATAATGAAAAACTGTTTTTT
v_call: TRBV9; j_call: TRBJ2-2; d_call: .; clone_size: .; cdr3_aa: CASSVEFTGELFF; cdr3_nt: TGTGCCAGCAGCGTAGAGTTCACCGGGGAGCTGTTTTTT
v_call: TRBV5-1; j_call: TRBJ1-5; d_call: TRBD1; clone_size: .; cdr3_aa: CASSLVPGQGDQPQHF; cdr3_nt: TGCGCCAGCAGCTTGGTTCCGGGACAGGGGGATCAGCCCCAGCATTTT
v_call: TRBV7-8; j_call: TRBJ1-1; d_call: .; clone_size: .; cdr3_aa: CASSLGRNTEAFF; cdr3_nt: TGTGCCAGCAGCTTAGGAAGAAATACTGAAGCTTTCTTT
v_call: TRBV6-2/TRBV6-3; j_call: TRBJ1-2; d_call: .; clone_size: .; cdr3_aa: CASSYLGENYGYTF; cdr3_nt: TGTGCCAGCAGTTACTTGGGTGAGAACTATGGCTACACCTTC
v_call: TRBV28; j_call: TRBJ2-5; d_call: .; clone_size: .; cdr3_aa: CASSPPRTRRGETQYF; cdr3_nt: TGTGCCAGCAGTCCCCCCCGGACCCGGAGAGGCGAGACCCAGTACTTC
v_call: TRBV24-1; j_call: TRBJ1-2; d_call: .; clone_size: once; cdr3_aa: CATSDPLTGYTF; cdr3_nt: TGTGCCACCAGTGATCCGCTAACCGGCTACACCTTC
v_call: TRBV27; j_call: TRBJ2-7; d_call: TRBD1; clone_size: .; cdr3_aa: CASSSGQGAYEQYF; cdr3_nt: TGTGCCAGCAGTTCGGGACAGGGGGCTTACGAGCAGTACTTC
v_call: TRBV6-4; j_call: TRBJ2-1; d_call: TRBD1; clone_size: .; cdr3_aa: CASSDGTGGNEQFF; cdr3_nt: TGTGCCAGCAGTGACGGGACAGGGGGGAATGAGCAGTTCTTC